A selection of T cell receptor beta chains follows, all from one sample in a study of OX40 agonist ivuxolimab in advanced cancers. Using immunoSEQ multiplex PCR, the repertoire was profiled, and TCRdb retains in-frame clones only, with some absent. The data show some 97,000 clones, less than 95% seen once. The sequencing used CD4+ or CD8+ T cells sorted from blood, collected in a trial of the OX40 agonist ivuxolimab. These receptors were obtained from an adult with an advanced solid tumor such as melanoma, head and neck, liver or kidney cancer. CDR3s include the opening cysteine and the closing phenylalanine or tryptophan. A D gene is named only where the DNA matches it firmly. Clone size is stated in some rows and not others, as once, few, many or a class when expanded.

TRBJ2-1 - once TRBV20-1 TGCAGTGCTACCGTGGAGAGCGAGCAGTTCTTC CSATVESEQFF
TRBJ1-5 TRBD1 - TRBV7-2 TGTGCCAGCAGCCCGCTCGACAGGGGCAATCAGCCCCAGCATTTT CASSPLDRGNQPQHF
TRBJ1-4 - once TRBV11-2 TGTGCCAGCAGCTCCTGGGGTAATGAAAAACTGTTTTTT CASSSWGNEKLFF
TRBJ2-2 - - TRBV19 TGTGCCAGTAGTATATTCGCGACAGGGAACACCGGGGAGCTGTTTTTT CASSIFATGNTGELFF
TRBJ2-1 - once TRBV19 TGTGCCAGTAGTATACCGGGACTGCCCGTCAATGAGCAGTTCTTC CASSIPGLPVNEQFF
TRBJ2-2 - - TRBV7-2 TGTGCCAGCAGCTTAGGGGCAGGTAAAGGACTACGGACCGGGGAGCTGTTTTTT CASSLGAGKGLRTGELFF
TRBJ2-1 - - TRBV6-5 TGTGCCAGCAATACTAGGGACTCTAACAATGAGCAGTTCTTC CASNTRDSNNEQFF
TRBJ2-3 TRBD2 - TRBV19 TGTGCCAGTAGTCTATACGGGACTACAAGTTACACAGATACGCAGTATTTT CASSLYGTTSYTDTQYF
TRBJ2-7 TRBD1 - TRBV19 TGTGCCAGTAGTACAGGCAGGGGGAGAATCTACGAGCAGTACTTC CASSTGRGRIYEQYF
TRBJ1-2 TRBD1 - TRBV6-5 TGTGCCAGCAGGTCTACAGGGGACGGAGGCTACACCTTC CASRSTGDGGYTF
TRBJ2-5 - - TRBV25-1 TGTGCCAGCAGTGACCCGACCCGAAAAGAGACCCAGTACTTC CASSDPTRKETQYF
TRBJ2-1 TRBD2 - TRBV19 TGTGCCAGTAGTATTGGGCGGGGGTCCTACAATGAGCAGTTCTTC CASSIGRGSYNEQFF
TRBJ2-3 - - TRBV20-1 TGCAGTGCTAGCTTCACAGATACGCAGTATTTT CSASFTDTQYF
TRBJ2-1 - - TRBV6-1 TGTGCCAGCAGTGAAGTGGCAGGGGACGGCCACAATGAGCAGTTCTTC CASSEVAGDGHNEQFF
TRBJ2-3 - - TRBV9 TGTGCCAGCAGCTTACGGGACTGGGATACGCAGTATTTT CASSLRDWDTQYF
TRBJ2-1 TRBD2 - TRBV9 TGTGCCAGCAGCCGCCGGACTAGCTTGATCGATGAGCAGTTCTTC CASSRRTSLIDEQFF
TRBJ2-2 - - TRBV7-8 TGTGCCAGCAGCTCTGCTAGGGGCACCGGGGAGCTGTTTTTT CASSSARGTGELFF
TRBJ2-5 - - TRBV7-3 TGTGCCAGCAGCCAGACCCCCGGGACGTGGGAGACCCAGTACTTC CASSQTPGTWETQYF
TRBJ1-5 - few TRBV7-9 TGTGCCAGCAGCTTAGCGGCAGGGGCTCTTCAGCCCCAGCATTTT CASSLAAGALQPQHF
TRBJ2-2 - - TRBV6-1 TGTGCCAGCAGTTCCCGGTGGGCCGGGGAGCTGTTTTTT CASSSRWAGELFF
TRBJ2-1 TRBD2 - TRBV5-5 TGTGCCAGCAGCTACTTAGCGGGATCCTACAATGAGCAGTTCTTC CASSYLAGSYNEQFF
TRBJ2-7 - - TRBV19 TGTGCCAGTAGTATTGCTCCGGAGACCTACGAGCAGTACTTC CASSIAPETYEQYF
TRBJ2-6 - - TRBV5-6 TGTGCCAGCAGCACGGGTGGCTCTGGGGCCAACGTCCTGACTTTC CASSTGGSGANVLTF
TRBJ2-1 - - TRBV5-3 TGTGCCAGAACCACCTTGGGCCCTGGACAGAGAGGCTCCTACAATGAGCAGTTCTTC CARTTLGPGQRGSYNEQFF
TRBJ1-2 TRBD1 once TRBV27 TGTGCCAGCAGTTCTGGACAGGGACTCTATGGCTACACCTTC CASSSGQGLYGYTF
TRBJ2-7 - - TRBV28 TGTGCCAGCAGTTTTCGCCGGGACATCTCCTACGAGCAGTACTTC CASSFRRDISYEQYF
TRBJ2-5 - - TRBV18 TGTGCCAGCTCACAATCCGAGGAAACCCAGTACTTC CASSQSEETQYF
TRBJ2-3 - - TRBV28 TGTGCCAGCAGTACGAAGACCGGGATACCTACGCAGTATTTT CASSTKTGIPTQYF
TRBJ2-1 TRBD2 - TRBV19 TGTGCCAGCACTAGCGGGACGAACTACAATGAGCAGTTCTTC CASTSGTNYNEQFF
TRBJ1-1 - once TRBV6-6 TGTGCCAGCAGATACAGGGAGGGAACTGAAGCTTTCTTT CASRYREGTEAFF
TRBJ1-5 - once TRBV7-2 TGTGCCAGCAGCTTAAGGACAGCAGGCAATCAGCCCCAGCATTTT CASSLRTAGNQPQHF
TRBJ2-7 TRBD1 - TRBV18 TGTGCCAGCTCAGGGACAGGGGGTAATTCCTACGAGCAGTACTTC CASSGTGGNSYEQYF
TRBJ2-2 TRBD1 - TRBV4-2 TGTGCCAGCAGCCAGGTGGACAGGGGGAAGTTTTATAACACCGGGGAGCTGTTTTTT CASSQVDRGKFYNTGELFF
TRBJ1-1 TRBD1 - TRBV7-2 TGTGCCAGCAGCTTGGCCGGACAGGGGAACACTGAAGCTTTCTTT CASSLAGQGNTEAFF
TRBJ2-7 - - TRBV2 TGTGCCAGCAGTGAAGCGCTTCGGGCCGAGCAGTACTTC CASSEALRAEQYF
TRBJ1-1 TRBD1 few TRBV7-3 TGTGCCAGCAGCCGGGACAGCAGGAACACTGAAGCTTTCTTT CASSRDSRNTEAFF
TRBJ1-2 - - TRBV28 TGTGCCAGTGAGGGGACGGGGTCTGGCTACACCTTC CASEGTGSGYTF
TRBJ1-3 - - TRBV5-6 TGTGCCAGCAGCTTGGCCGGGGCGGGAAACACCATATATTTT CASSLAGAGNTIYF
TRBJ1-1 - - TRBV6-5 TGTGCCAGCAGTTACTCACGGGGGAGGGGCACTGAAGCTTTCTTT CASSYSRGRGTEAFF
TRBJ1-1 - few TRBV27 TGTGCCAGCAGTTTATCGGGGGGGCTGGACACTGAAGCTTTCTTT CASSLSGGLDTEAFF
TRBJ2-7 TRBD1 once TRBV5-4 TGTGCCAGCAGCTTCCGGACAGGGGGAACCTACGAGCAGTACTTC CASSFRTGGTYEQYF
TRBJ1-1 - - TRBV5-1 TGCGCCAGCAGCTTGGAGGGTTTGGTCGCTGAAGCTTTCTTT CASSLEGLVAEAFF
TRBJ2-7 TRBD2 - TRBV6-1 TGTGCCAGCAGAATTAGCGGGAGGGCCGGGGAGCAGTACTTC CASRISGRAGEQYF
TRBJ2-5 - - TRBV7-2 TGTGCCAGCAGCTTCCCCCCTGAGACCCAGTACTTC CASSFPPETQYF
TRBJ2-1 TRBD1 once TRBV6-1 TGTGCCAGCAGTGAACAGGGGGCCCCTCGGGGAGAGCAGTTCTTC CASSEQGAPRGEQFF
TRBJ1-3 - - TRBV28 TGTGCCAGCAGTCGATGGACAGCTATCAAGAGCTCTGGAAACACCATATATTTT CASSRWTAIKSSGNTIYF
TRBJ2-7 TRBD1 - TRBV5-6 TGTGCCAGCAGCTCCTGGGACAGGCGGACCTACGAGCAGTACTTC CASSSWDRRTYEQYF
TRBJ1-2 TRBD1 - TRBV7-2 TGTGCCAGCAGCTTATTGCAGGGGGCGGAAGGCTACACCTTC CASSLLQGAEGYTF
TRBJ2-7 - - TRBV6-5 TGTGCCAGCAGTGTGTCCGGGGCAGGGCAGTACTTC CASSVSGAGQYF
TRBJ2-7 TRBD2 - TRBV6-4 TGTGCCAGCAGCCAAGAAGCGGGAGCTCCCTACGAGCAGTACTTC CASSQEAGAPYEQYF
TRBJ2-1 - once TRBV27 TGTGCCAGCACTCCGGCTCTCTCCTACAATGAGCAGTTCTTC CASTPALSYNEQFF
TRBJ2-7 - - TRBV15 TGTGCCACCAGCAGGGACACAGGTGGCGGGTTCGAGCAGTACTTC CATSRDTGGGFEQYF
TRBJ2-5 TRBD1 - TRBV28 TGTGCCGCAAGGCCGCAGGGGGCAAAGACCCAGTACTTC CAARPQGAKTQYF
TRBJ1-5 - - TRBV5-1 TGCGCCAGCAGCTTGTTGCGGCAGAGAAATCAGCCCCAGCATTTT CASSLLRQRNQPQHF
TRBJ2-5 - - TRBV4-1 TGCGCCAGCAGCCTTATACAGCAAGAGACCCAGTACTTC CASSLIQQETQYF
TRBJ2-7 - - TRBV5-4 TGTGCCAGCAGCCGCGACACTTACTACGAGCAGTACTTC CASSRDTYYEQYF
TRBJ2-7 TRBD1 - TRBV28 TGTGCCAGCAGTACGCCCGGACAGGGGCCCTCCTACGAGCAGTACTTC CASSTPGQGPSYEQYF